Below are 27 T cell receptor beta chains sequenced from a single sample in a study of CD8+ T cells in alopecia areata. Documented treatment: oral pan-JAK inhibitor, 5-10 mg twice daily. TCR sequencing used cDNA made by reverse transcription of extracted RNA. The method was immunoSEQ multiplex PCR; TCRdb's version includes in-frame clones alone and lacks a portion of them. Counted here are 200,000 or so clones, about two fifths occurring once; the ten biggest clones make up 0.48%. Material: CD4+ T cells sorted from blood, obtained between weeks 30 and 35, from a patient treated with tofacitinib. The receptors derive from a human donor with alopecia areata.

The chain combines TRBV9 with TRBJ2-3; D tentatively reads TRBD1 or TRBD2 (5 bases each). Germline-derived CDR1 and CDR2 are SGDLS and YYNGEE. The germline V and J ends were trimmed by 0 bases and 8 bases, with 10 bases remaining between them. The CDR3 has 13 amino acids. In DNA form, the CDR3 reads TGTGCCAGCAGCGTAGAAGAGAGGGGTACGCAGTATTTT. Its protein is CASSVEERGTQYF.

This chain joins TRBV4-2 and TRBJ1-2, with D hard to call. In germline, CDR1 is LGHNA, CDR2 YNFKEQ. Between the trimmed V and J ends, which lost 0 bases and 6 bases, there was a span of 2 bases. The CDR3 covers 11 residues. The CDR3 coding sequence is TGTGCCAGCAGCCAAGAAAATGGCTACACCTTC. Protein product: CASSQENGYTF.

This sequence joins TRBV13 and TRBJ1-6, with D unresolved. Germline V gene sequence: CDR1 PRHDT, CDR2 FYEKMQ (reference sequence). The CDR3 runs 12 residues. Between the trimmed V and J ends, which lost 5 bases and 4 bases, there was a span of 3 bases. As DNA, the CDR3 is TGTGCCAGCAGCCGTTATAATTCACCCCTCCACTTT. Amino acids: CASSRYNSPLHF.

This clone has more than one count but fewer than ten. The V call is TRBV27, the J call TRBJ2-2, with a tentative D call TRBD1 (5 bases). The ends were cut back, 3 bases at V and 8 bases at J, with 13 bases in the middle. Germline V CDR1 and CDR2: MNHEY, SMNVEV (reference sequence). This CDR3 comprises 14 residues. CDR3 in amino acids: CASSFWQGSGELFF. Written as DNA, the CDR3 is TGTGCCAGCAGTTTTTGGCAGGGCTCGGGGGAGCTGTTTTTT.

V is TRBV10-3 and J is TRBJ1-2, with D possibly TRBD1 on 6 matching bases. The CDR3 runs to 13 residues. Trimming removed 6 bases at V and 6 bases at J, with 14 bases between. Germline CDR1 reads ENHRY; CDR2 reads SYGVKD. The CDR3 DNA reads as TGTGCCATCAGATCACAGGGAATGGATGGCTACACCTTC. It translates to CAIRSQGMDGYTF.

The chain joins TRBV5-1 to TRBJ2-1; 8 nucleotides match TRBD2. This CDR3 region has 15 residues. Trimming took 3 bases from V and 4 from J; bases not matched to a gene: 6. Germline V gene lookup returns CDR1 SGHRS and CDR2 YFSETQ. The CDR3 DNA reads as TGCGCCAGCAGCTCTACTAGCGGAGCTTACAATGAGCAGTTCTTC. Translated, it gives CASSSTSGAYNEQFF.

This clone was detected a few times. The chain joins TRBV28 to TRBJ2-1; D ambiguous. Trimming left V 7 bases short and J 0 bases short, with 13 bases between. The length of the CDR3 is 15 residues. Per the germline V gene, CDR1 is MDHEN and CDR2 is SYDVKM. The CDR3 protein is CASNLDLGSYNEQFF. CDR3 bases: TGTGCCAGCAACCTCGACCTCGGCTCCTACAATGAGCAGTTCTTC. The variable domain in full, with the rest retrieved from reference TRBV28 and TRBJ2-1, is DVKVTQSSRYLVKRTGEKVFLECVQDMDHENMFWYRQDPGLGLRLIYFSYDVKMKEKGDIPEGYSVSREKKERFSLILESASTNQTSMYLCASNLDLGSYNEQFFGPGTRLTVL.

This chain joins TRBV5-1 and TRBJ2-4; a weak D match, TRBD2 (5 bases). CDR3 length: 16 residues. CDR1 SGHRS and CDR2 YFSETQ come from the germline V gene. V lost 0 bases, J lost 5 bases, and 15 bases lay in between. This CDR3 is CASSLEPGIGQNIQYF. The CDR3 nucleotides are TGCGCCAGCAGCTTGGAGCCGGGAATCGGCCAAAACATTCAGTACTTC.

The chain joins TRBV10-3 to TRBJ2-3, with 12 positions matching TRBD2. Germline-derived CDR1 and CDR2 are ENHRY and SYGVKD. This CDR3 is 16 amino acids long. The junction had 6 bases not matched to a gene; V was cut back by 6 bases and J by 2 bases. This CDR3 is CAISRLAGDDTDTQYF. The CDR3 coding sequence is TGTGCCATCAGCCGACTAGCGGGAGACGACACAGATACGCAGTATTTT.

The chain combines TRBV7-9 with TRBJ2-7, with D possibly TRBD2 on 6 matching bases. The CDR3 is made up of 14 amino acids. Deletions cut 1 base from V and 3 bases from J, with 10 bases between. Germline values: CDR1 SEHNR, CDR2 FQNEAQ (reference sequence). DNA for the CDR3: TGTGCCAGCAGCTTAGGGGCGGGATACTACGAGCAGTACTTC. This sequence encodes CASSLGAGYYEQYF.

This chain links TRBV4-1 with TRBJ2-7; perhaps TRBD1 as D (7 bases). The CDR3 covers 14 residues. The V end lost 4 bases, the J end lost 4 bases, and 14 bases lay between the germline ends. Germline CDR1 and CDR2: MGHRA and YSYEKL. The CDR3 loop reads CASSPGDSRYEQYF. DNA of the CDR3: TGCGCCAGCAGCCCGGGGGACAGCAGATACGAGCAGTACTTC.

The chain recombines TRBV6-1 with TRBJ2-1, with unresolved D. Trimming took off 1 base at V and 12 bases at J, with 13 bases between the two ends. Germline-derived CDR1 and CDR2 are MNHNS and SASEGT. The CDR3 spans 13 residues. CDR3 residues: CASSEEGRRAQFF. CDR3 nucleotide sequence: TGTGCCAGCAGTGAAGAAGGCCGAAGGGCGCAGTTCTTC.

The chain joins TRBV5-6 to TRBJ2-6; D gene ambiguous. The ends were cut back, 4 bases at V and 0 bases at J, with 5 bases in the middle. The CDR3 extends over 14 amino acids. CDR1 and CDR2 from the germline V gene are SGHDT and YYEEEE. The CDR3 DNA sequence: TGTGCCAGCAGCACCACCTCTGGGGCCAACGTCCTGACTTTC. It is translated as CASSTTSGANVLTF. The whole variable domain, filled in from reference TRBV5-6 and TRBJ2-6, reads DAGVTQSPTHLIKTRGQQVTLRCSPKSGHDTVSWYQQALGQGPQFIFQYYEEEERQRGNFPDRFSGHQFPNYSSELNVNALLLGDSALYLCASSTTSGANVLTFGAGSRLTVL.

The gene calls are TRBV7-9 and TRBJ2-5; the D gene is possibly TRBD2 (6 bases). Trimming took off 2 bases at V and 5 bases at J, with 12 bases between the two ends. This CDR3 comprises 14 residues. CDR1 and CDR2 (germline): SEHNR, FQNEAQ (reference sequence). The CDR3 nucleotides read TGTGCCAGCAGCTTAACTAGAGGAGGGGAGACCCAGTACTTC. Amino acids: CASSLTRGGETQYF.

The V call is TRBV29-1, the J call TRBJ1-1, with 7 positions matching TRBD1. Germline CDR1 is SQVTM and CDR2 is ANQGSEA. J was trimmed by 1 base and V by 6 bases; bases with no gene match: 5. The CDR3 loop spans 13 amino acids. In DNA form, the CDR3 reads TGCAGCGTCGGGACAGTCCAGAACACTGAAGCTTTCTTT. Protein product: CSVGTVQNTEAFF. The complete variable domain, with remaining parts taken from reference TRBV29-1 and TRBJ1-1, reads SAVISQKPSRDICQRGTSLTIQCQVDSQVTMMFWYRQQPGQSLTLIATANQGSEATYESGFVIDKFPISRPNLTFSTLTVSNMSPEDSSIYLCSVGTVQNTEAFFGQGTRLTVV.

This clone was observed a handful of times. CDR3 in amino acids: CASSRNGNQPQHF. The CDR3 nucleotides are TGCGCCAGCAGCCGGAACGGGAATCAGCCCCAGCATTTT. This chain connects TRBV4-1 to TRBJ1-5; D call uncertain. CDR3 length equals 13 residues. V was trimmed by 4 bases and J by 4 bases, leaving 8 bases between them. Germline V gives CDR1 MGHRA, CDR2 YSYEKL.

The V gene is TRBV28, the J gene TRBJ1-2; D might be TRBD1 (5 bases). The CDR3 runs 13 residues. Germline V gives CDR1 MDHEN, CDR2 SYDVKM. Trimming stripped 4 bases from V and 7 bases from J, with 13 bases between. The CDR3 here is CASSSTALFGYTF. The CDR3 DNA reads as TGTGCCAGCAGTTCGACAGCCCTGTTTGGCTACACCTTC.

This sequence joins TRBV2 and TRBJ2-3; 10 bases match TRBD2. Unmatched junction bases numbered 5, after V lost 6 bases and J lost 5 bases. Per germline, CDR1 SNHLY and CDR2 FYNNEI. The CDR3 loop spans 14 amino acids. This chain's CDR3 is CASSDSSGGDTQYF. As DNA, the CDR3 is TGTGCCAGCAGCGACTCTAGCGGGGGAGATACGCAGTATTTT.

The rearrangement uses TRBV27 and TRBJ2-7; possibly TRBD1 for D (5 bases). This CDR3 region has 16 residues. Germline V gene data show CDR1 as MNHEY and CDR2 as SMNVEV (reference sequence). Trimming removed 0 bases from V and 2 bases from J, with 14 bases in between. This chain's CDR3 is CASSLSIAGIPYEQYF. The CDR3 DNA is TGTGCCAGCAGTTTATCGATAGCAGGGATTCCCTACGAGCAGTACTTC.

With respect to this clone: This sample also contains other DNA sequences that code for the same CDR3. This rearrangement joins TRBV15 to TRBJ1-2; D gene ambiguous. The ends were cut back, 1 base at V and 1 base at J, with 7 bases in the middle. Per germline, CDR1 LNHNV and CDR2 YYDKDF (reference sequence). The CDR3 length is 14 residues. The DNA of the CDR3 is TGTGCCACCAGCAGAGGGGCCGGTAACTATGGCTACACCTTC. This codes for CATSRGAGNYGYTF.

This clone has more than one count but fewer than ten. The chain employs TRBV30 and TRBJ2-1; D gene uncertain. This CDR3 contains 11 residues. In germline, CDR1 is GTSNPN, CDR2 SVGIG (reference sequence). V gave up 0 bases and J gave up 12 bases, with 9 bases separating them. The CDR3 loop reads CAWSVSNPQFF. The CDR3, as DNA: TGTGCCTGGAGTGTGAGCAATCCGCAGTTCTTC.

This clone was detected a few times. V gene TRBV5-5 combines with J gene TRBJ2-6; D may be TRBD2 (6 bases). This CDR3 comprises 18 residues. V lost 3 bases to trimming and J lost 0 bases, with 16 bases between them. Germline CDR1 SGHKS, CDR2 YYEKEE (reference sequence). The CDR3 protein is CASSSPSGVFSGANVLTF. CDR3 in DNA: TGTGCCAGCAGCTCCCCCTCGGGGGTTTTCTCTGGGGCCAACGTCCTGACTTTC.

This clone was observed a few times. The gene calls are TRBV7-8 and TRBJ2-7; 12 nucleotides agree with TRBD2. The V gene end was trimmed by 4 bases and the J gene end by 2 bases; junction bases not matched to a gene: 12. The CDR3 length is 18 residues. Germline V CDR1 and CDR2: SGHVS, FQNEAQ. For the CDR3, the DNA is TGTGCCAGCAGCTCCGGTCGAGGACTAGCGGGGATTCCCTACGAGCAGTACTTC. Amino acids: CASSSGRGLAGIPYEQYF.

V usage is TRBV7-3 and J usage is TRBJ2-1, with D perhaps assigned TRBD1 or TRBD2 (5 bases each). The CDR3 is 16 amino acids. In germline, CDR1 is SGHTA, CDR2 FQGTGA. Trimming removed 2 bases at V and 7 bases at J, with 18 bases between. CDR3 region: CASSLGAGAGENEQFF. CDR3 nucleotide sequence: TGTGCCAGCAGCTTAGGAGCCGGGGCCGGGGAAAATGAGCAGTTCTTC.

J is TRBJ2-1 and V is TRBV4-1; 8 bases are a match to TRBD1. Germline trimming cut 0 bases from V and 5 bases from J; bases unmatched to any gene: 24. The CDR3 spans 22 residues. CDR1 is MGHRA and CDR2 is YSYEKL in the germline V gene. The CDR3 DNA reads TGCGCCAGCAGCCAAGATAGGTCGGAGCAGGGGGCGAAGTTTTGGGAAAACAATGAGCAGTTCTTC. This gives the protein CASSQDRSEQGAKFWENNEQFF.

Ten or more counts support this clone. This sequence joins TRBV5-1 and TRBJ1-1; TRBD1 matches 11 bases. V was pared by 4 bases and J by 5 bases, with 10 bases of the junction left unmatched. The CDR3 covers 16 residues. In germline, CDR1 is SGHRS, CDR2 YFSETQ. CDR3: CASSKNGDRGWTEAFF. The CDR3 nucleotides read TGCGCCAGCAGCAAAAATGGGGACAGGGGGTGGACTGAAGCTTTCTTT.

The chain joins TRBV7-3 to TRBJ2-1; TRBD1 aligns across 8 bases. Germline lookup yields CDR1 SGHTA and CDR2 FQGTGA. With 5 bases clipped from V and 2 bases from J, the junction kept 8 bases outside the gene matches. This CDR3 comprises 16 residues. CDR3 coding DNA: TGTGCCAGCAGCCAAAATGCAGGGGGCGCCTACAATGAGCAGTTCTTC. It encodes CASSQNAGGAYNEQFF.